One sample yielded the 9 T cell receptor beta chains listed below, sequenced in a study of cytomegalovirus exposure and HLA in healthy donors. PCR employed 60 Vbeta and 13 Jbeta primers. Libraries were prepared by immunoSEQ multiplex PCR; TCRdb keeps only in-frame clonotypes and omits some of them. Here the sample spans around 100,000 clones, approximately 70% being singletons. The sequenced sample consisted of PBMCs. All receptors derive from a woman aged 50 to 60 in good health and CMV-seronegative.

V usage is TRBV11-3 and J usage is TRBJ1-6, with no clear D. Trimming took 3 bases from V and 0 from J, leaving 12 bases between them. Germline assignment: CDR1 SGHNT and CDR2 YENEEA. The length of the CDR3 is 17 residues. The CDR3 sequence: CASSFESLSSYNSPLHF. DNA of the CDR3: TGTGCCAGCAGCTTCGAGTCACTTAGCTCCTATAATTCACCCCTCCACTTT. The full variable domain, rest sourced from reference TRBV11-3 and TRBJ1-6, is EAGVVQSPRYKIIEKKQPVAFWCNPISGHNTLYWYLQNLGQGPELLIRYENEEAVDDSQLPKDRFSAERLKGVDSTLKIQPAELGDSAVYLCASSFESLSSYNSPLHFGNGTRLTVT.

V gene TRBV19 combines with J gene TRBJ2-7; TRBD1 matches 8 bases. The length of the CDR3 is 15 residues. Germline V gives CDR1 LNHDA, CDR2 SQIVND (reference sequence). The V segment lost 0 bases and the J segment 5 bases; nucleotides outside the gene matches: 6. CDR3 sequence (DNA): TGTGCCAGTAGTATAGACAAGGGACAGGCTCACGAGCAGTACTTC. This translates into CASSIDKGQAHEQYF.

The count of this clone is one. CDR3 sequence reads: CASSYSQDYGLETQYF. CDR3 DNA: TGTGCCAGCAGTTACTCTCAGGACTACGGCCTAGAGACCCAGTACTTC. V and J are TRBV6-5 and TRBJ2-5; perhaps TRBD2 as D (6 bases). This CDR3 region has 16 residues. Germline V gene data show CDR1 as MNHEY and CDR2 as SVGAGI. Trimming removed 0 bases at V and 4 bases at J, with 15 bases between.

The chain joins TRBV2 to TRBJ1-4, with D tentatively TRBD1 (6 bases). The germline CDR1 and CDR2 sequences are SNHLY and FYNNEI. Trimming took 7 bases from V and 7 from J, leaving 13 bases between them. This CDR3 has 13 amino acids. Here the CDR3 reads CASTVQGSEKLFF. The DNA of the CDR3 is TGTGCCAGCACTGTCCAGGGGAGTGAAAAACTGTTTTTT.

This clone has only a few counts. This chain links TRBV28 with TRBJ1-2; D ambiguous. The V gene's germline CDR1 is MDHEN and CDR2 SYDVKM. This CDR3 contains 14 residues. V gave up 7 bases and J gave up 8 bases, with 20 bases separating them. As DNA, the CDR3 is TGTGCCAGCACGGCCTACAGCAAGACAAGCGGCTACACCTTC. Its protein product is CASTAYSKTSGYTF.

The CDR3 region is CASTQTGSGELFF. CDR3 bases: TGTGCCAGCACCCAAACGGGTTCTGGGGAGCTGTTTTTT. The chain joins TRBV7-3 to TRBJ2-2; D remains ambiguous. Trimming pared 7 bases from V and 8 bases from J, leaving 14 bases between. The CDR3 contains 13 residues. Germline assignment: CDR1 SGHTA and CDR2 FQGTGA.

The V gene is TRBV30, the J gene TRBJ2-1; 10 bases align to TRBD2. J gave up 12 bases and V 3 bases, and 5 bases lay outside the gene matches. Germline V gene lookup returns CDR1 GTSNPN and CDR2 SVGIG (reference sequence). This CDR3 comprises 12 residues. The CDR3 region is CAWSTSGAGQFF. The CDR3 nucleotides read TGTGCCTGGAGCACTAGCGGGGCCGGGCAGTTCTTC. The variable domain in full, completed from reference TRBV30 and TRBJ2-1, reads SQTIHQWPATLVQPVGSPLSLECTVEGTSNPNLYWYRQAAGRGLQLLFYSVGIGQISSEVPQNLSASRPQDRQFILSSKKLLLSDSGFYLCAWSTSGAGQFFGPGTRLTVL.

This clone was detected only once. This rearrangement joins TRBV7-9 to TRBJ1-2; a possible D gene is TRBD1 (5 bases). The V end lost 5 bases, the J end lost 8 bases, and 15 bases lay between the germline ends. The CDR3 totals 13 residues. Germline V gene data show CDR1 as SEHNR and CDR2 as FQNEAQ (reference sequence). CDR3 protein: CASSRLGRDGYTF. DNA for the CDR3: TGTGCCAGCAGCCGTTTAGGGCGGGACGGCTACACCTTC. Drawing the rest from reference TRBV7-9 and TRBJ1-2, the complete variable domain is DTGVSQNPRHKITKRGQNVTFRCDPISEHNRLYWYRQTLGQGPEFLTYFQNEAQLEKSRLLSDRFSAERPKGSFSTLEIQRTEQGDSAMYLCASSRLGRDGYTFGSGTRLTVV.

CDR3 bases: TGTGCCAGCAGCACAGAGCGGACTAGCGAGCAGTACTTC. This encodes CASSTERTSEQYF. This sequence joins TRBV9 and TRBJ2-7; 7 nucleotides match TRBD2. In germline, CDR1 is SGDLS, CDR2 YYNGEE. The CDR3 consists of 13 residues. The ends lost 4 bases at V and 6 bases at J; junction bases unmatched: 7.